This T cell receptor (beta chain) was sequenced in a study of blood T cell repertoires in COVID-19. About the research overall: COVID-19 samples from acute and convalescent phases originated in the United States, Italy and Spain. PBMCs, B-cell-depleted T cells, or T cells were the source of the cDNA or gDNA that made up the material.

Authors' processing steps: From reference gene primer amplification, estimates of nucleated cell counts were derived. The assay was immunoSEQ multiplex PCR, and TCRdb's table has in-frame clones only and misses some. D and trimming were read from the DNA, whereas the V and J calls and clone size are those reported in that table. The repertoire consists of about 210,000 clones, with about nine tenths occurring once and the leading ten covering around 4.8%. Germline CDR1 and CDR2: SGHRS and YFSETQ. Trimming pared 3 bases from V and 1 base from J, leaving 10 bases between. This CDR3 is 14 amino acids long.

The chain has TRBV5-1 and TRBJ1-1; no firm D call. Sequencing was performed on peripheral blood. The receptor comes from a woman aged 40 to 50 with acute or convalescent COVID-19. Here the CDR3 DNA reads TGCGCCAGCAGCTGGACTACAACGAACACTGAAGCTTTCTTT. This sequence encodes CASSWTTTNTEAFF.